The 15 T cell receptor beta chains given below trace back to one sample, sequenced in a study of blood T cell repertoires in COVID-19. Libraries were prepared by immunoSEQ multiplex PCR; TCRdb keeps only in-frame clonotypes and omits some of them. The data contain around 130,000 clones, just under 85% of them singletons. The sequenced sample consisted of peripheral blood. The receptors here all came from a human donor in a cohort sampled during active COVID-19.

This chain uses TRBV9 with TRBJ2-1, with a weak D call TRBD1 (5 bases). Germline lookup yields CDR1 SGDLS and CDR2 YYNGEE. The CDR3 contains 22 residues. Trimming left V 4 bases short and J 5 bases short, with 37 bases between. In nucleotides, the CDR3 is TGTGCCAGCAGCACGAGACCGGACAATTCCCAATTGCAGTCTGGGCCGAACAATGAGCAGTTCTTC. Amino acids: CASSTRPDNSQLQSGPNNEQFF.

The chain combines TRBV27 with TRBJ1-1; possible D gene TRBD1, 5 bases. The V end lost 3 bases, the J end lost 1 base, and 12 bases lay between the germline ends. This CDR3 is built from 15 residues. Per germline, CDR1 MNHEY and CDR2 SMNVEV (reference sequence). CDR3 in amino acids: CASSFGGTANTEAFF. CDR3 bases: TGTGCCAGCAGTTTCGGCGGGACTGCGAACACTGAAGCTTTCTTT.

This clone was seen only a few times. The rearrangement links TRBV19 to TRBJ2-7; 12 nucleotides match TRBD1. The CDR3 runs to 15 residues. With 4 bases clipped from V and 2 bases from J, the junction kept 3 bases outside the gene matches. Germline V CDR1 and CDR2: LNHDA, SQIVND (reference sequence). CDR3 DNA sequence: TGTGCCAGTAGTACCGGGACAGGGGGCCCCTACGAGCAGTACTTC. Amino acid sequence: CASSTGTGGPYEQYF.

CDR3 sequence: CASSSRTGRSGNTIYF. The CDR3 coding sequence is TGTGCCAGCAGCTCGCGGACAGGGCGTTCAGGAAACACCATATATTTT. The chain links TRBV5-4 to TRBJ1-3, with TRBD1 identical over 8 bases. Germline CDR1 is SGHNT and CDR2 is YYREEE (reference sequence). The CDR3 is 16 amino acids. The ends lost 3 bases at V and 4 bases at J; junction bases unmatched: 9.

The chain has TRBV9 and TRBJ2-2; 10 nucleotides match TRBD2. CDR3 length: 15 residues. Trimming at V came to 4 bases and at J to 7 bases, leaving 7 bases not matched to a gene. Germline assignment: CDR1 SGDLS and CDR2 YYNGEE. CDR3 protein: CASSSQRGGLGELFF. CDR3 nucleotides: TGTGCCAGCAGCTCCCAGCGGGGGGGCCTCGGGGAGCTGTTTTTT.

The chain joins TRBV7-8 to TRBJ2-7; 14 bases match TRBD2. Germline lookup yields CDR1 SGHVS and CDR2 FQNEAQ. The CDR3 is 19 amino acids. V was pared by 3 bases and J by 2 bases, with 12 bases of the junction left unmatched. The CDR3 is CASSFGTSGGHSATYEQYF. Here the CDR3 DNA reads TGTGCCAGCAGCTTTGGGACTAGCGGGGGCCACTCGGCGACCTACGAGCAGTACTTC. The full variable domain, in which reference TRBV7-8 and TRBJ2-7 provide the parts outside the CDR3, is GAGVSQSPRYKVAKRGQDVALRCDPISGHVSLFWYQQALGQGPEFLTYFQNEAQLDKSGLPSDRFFAERPEGSVSTLKIQRTQQEDSAVYLCASSFGTSGGHSATYEQYFGPGTRLTVT.

V gene TRBV7-6 combines with J gene TRBJ2-1; 9 bases line up with TRBD2. This CDR3 comprises 15 residues. From germline, CDR1 is SGHVS and CDR2 FNYEAQ. The junction had 6 bases not matched to a gene; V was cut back by 6 bases and J by 3 bases. CDR3 protein: CASRAGTSSYNEQFF. CDR3 bases: TGTGCCAGCAGAGCCGGGACTAGCAGCTACAATGAGCAGTTCTTC.

This clone was counted a single time. Other nucleotide sequences from this sample produce the same CDR3. This rearrangement joins TRBV5-1 to TRBJ2-7, with 8 bases aligning to TRBD1. There are 14 residues in the CDR3. Germline values: CDR1 SGHRS, CDR2 YFSETQ. V shed 0 bases, J shed 5 bases, and the junction held 4 bases outside the gene matches. The DNA for the CDR3 is TGCGCCAGCAGCTTGGGGCAGGGGGCGGACGAGCAGTACTTC. Translation: CASSLGQGADEQYF.

The J gene is TRBJ2-7, the V gene TRBV28; weak D call: TRBD1 (6 bases). Deletions cut 5 bases from V and 4 bases from J, with 9 bases between. Per the germline V gene, CDR1 is MDHEN and CDR2 is SYDVKM. CDR3 length: 12 amino acids. The CDR3 loop reads CASSDRIYEQYF. For the CDR3, the DNA is TGTGCCAGCAGTGACAGGATTTACGAGCAGTACTTC. The variable domain in full, with the rest retrieved from reference TRBV28 and TRBJ2-7, is DVKVTQSSRYLVKRTGEKVFLECVQDMDHENMFWYRQDPGLGLRLIYFSYDVKMKEKGDIPEGYSVSREKKERFSLILESASTNQTSMYLCASSDRIYEQYFGPGTRLTVT.

This sequence joins TRBV4-2 and TRBJ2-2; TRBD2 matches at 14 bases. There are 17 residues in the CDR3. Germline V gene data show CDR1 as LGHNA and CDR2 as YNFKEQ. V trimming: 3 bases; J trimming: 8 bases; junction bases outside the gene matches: 8. The CDR3 nucleotides read TGTGCCAGCAGCCACCCCGGACTAGCGGGGGGAGGGGGGGAGCTGTTTTTT. This sequence encodes CASSHPGLAGGGGELFF.

V and J are TRBV3-1 (or the pseudogene TRBV3-2) and TRBJ2-1; D remains unclear. The V gene's germline CDR1 is LGHDT and CDR2 YNNKEL (reference sequence). The V gene lost 0 bases and the J gene lost 9 bases, with 6 bases spanning the gap. The CDR3 extends over 12 amino acids. This CDR3 reads CASSQDPGEQFF. The CDR3 DNA follows: TGTGCCAGCAGCCAAGATCCAGGTGAGCAGTTCTTC.

The chain recombines TRBV7-7 with TRBJ2-2, with 7 bases that match TRBD2. V gave up 4 bases and J gave up 3 bases; unmatched junction bases: 14. The CDR3 length is 18 residues. Germline CDR1 SSHAT, CDR2 FNYEAQ (reference sequence). CDR3 sequence: CASSYVLGGVVDTGELFF. The CDR3, as DNA: TGTGCCAGCAGCTACGTCTTGGGAGGGGTCGTAGACACCGGGGAGCTGTTTTTT.

V and J are TRBV4-2 and TRBJ2-6; 7 bases line up with TRBD1. The CDR3 totals 16 residues. Germline-derived CDR1 and CDR2 are LGHNA and YNFKEQ. The J segment lost 2 bases and the V segment lost 0 bases, leaving 1 base of the junction unmatched. This chain's CDR3 is CASSQDQGAGANVLTF. The DNA for the CDR3 is TGTGCCAGCAGCCAAGATCAGGGGGCTGGGGCCAACGTCCTGACTTTC.

This chain uses TRBV5-8 with TRBJ2-3, with D possibly being TRBD1 (6 bases). CDR3 size: 15 residues. The V and J ends lost 5 bases and 1 base respectively, with 14 bases between them. CDR1 is SGHTS and CDR2 is YDEGEE in the germline V gene. DNA for the CDR3: TGTGCCAGCAGTAAAGGGGGTTCCCGCACAGATACGCAGTATTTT. It translates to CASSKGGSRTDTQYF. The variable domain in full, completed from reference TRBV5-8 and TRBJ2-3, reads EAGVTQSPTHLIKTRGQQATLRCSPISGHTSVYWYQQALGLGLQFLLWYDEGEERNRGNFPPRFSGRQFPNYSSELNVNALELEDSALYLCASSKGGSRTDTQYFGPGTRLTVL.

The J gene is TRBJ2-2, the V gene TRBV10-3; 8 nucleotides agree with TRBD1. Germline lookup yields CDR1 ENHRY and CDR2 SYGVKD. This CDR3 contains 16 residues. The trim removed 6 bases at V and 0 bases at J, leaving 6 bases unmatched. DNA of the CDR3: TGTGCCATCAGGGACGGGACAGGCGCGAACACCGGGGAGCTGTTTTTT. It translates to CAIRDGTGANTGELFF.